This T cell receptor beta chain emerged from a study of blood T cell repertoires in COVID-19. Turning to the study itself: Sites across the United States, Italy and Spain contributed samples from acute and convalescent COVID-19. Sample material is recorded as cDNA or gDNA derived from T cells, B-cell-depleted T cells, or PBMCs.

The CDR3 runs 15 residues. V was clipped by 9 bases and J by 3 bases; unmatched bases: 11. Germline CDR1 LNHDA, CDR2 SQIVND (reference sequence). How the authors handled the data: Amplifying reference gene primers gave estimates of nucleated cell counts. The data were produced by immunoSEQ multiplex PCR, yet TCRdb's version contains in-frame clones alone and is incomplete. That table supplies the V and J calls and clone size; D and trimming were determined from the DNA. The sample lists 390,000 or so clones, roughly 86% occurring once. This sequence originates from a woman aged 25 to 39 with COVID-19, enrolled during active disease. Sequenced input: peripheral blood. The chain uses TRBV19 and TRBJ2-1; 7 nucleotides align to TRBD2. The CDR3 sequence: CASSPGGRDYNEQFF. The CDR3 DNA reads TGTGCCAGCTCACCTGGCGGGAGAGACTACAATGAGCAGTTCTTC.